Shown below are 15 T cell receptor beta chains from a single sample sequenced in a study of T cells in narcolepsy. Libraries were prepared by immunoSEQ multiplex PCR; TCRdb keeps only in-frame clonotypes and omits some of them. This sample has about 24,000 clones, with around 85% found just once. The sequenced sample was CD45RA- memory CD4+ T cells from PBMCs. Source of these receptors: a human donor with narcolepsy.

The chain has TRBV11-3 and TRBJ2-7; TRBD1 matches 7 bases. The CDR3 covers 13 residues. The germline gives CDR1 SGHNT, CDR2 YENEEA. V was clipped by 3 bases and J by 4 bases; unmatched bases: 3. CDR3 sequence (DNA): TGTGCCAGCAGCTTCAGGACAGGTTACGAGCAGTACTTC. Its translation is CASSFRTGYEQYF.

The gene calls are TRBV6-1 and TRBJ2-7, with TRBD2 as a possible D gene (5 bases). V dropped 2 bases and J dropped 4 bases, with 12 bases sitting between them. Germline CDR1 and CDR2: MNHNS and SASEGT. This CDR3 spans 14 amino acids. The CDR3 sequence is CASSERSGGYEQYF. The CDR3 nucleotides are TGTGCCAGCAGTGAAAGGTCGGGCGGGTACGAGCAGTACTTC.

The CDR3 region is CASSLTGGLGTEAFF. CDR3 DNA: TGTGCCAGCAGCCTGACAGGGGGGTTGGGCACTGAAGCTTTCTTT. The genes are TRBV7-3 and TRBJ1-1, with TRBD1 matching over 9 bases. Germline lookup yields CDR1 SGHTA and CDR2 FQGTGA. The J segment lost 4 bases and the V segment lost 5 bases, leaving 8 bases of the junction unmatched. The length of the CDR3 is 15 residues.

This clone was seen once. This sequence joins TRBV4-1 and TRBJ2-1, with 10 nucleotides matching TRBD2. Trimming removed 4 bases from V and 2 bases from J; junction bases left unmatched: 5. CDR3 size: 16 residues. Germline V CDR1 and CDR2: MGHRA, YSYEKL. Here the CDR3 DNA reads TGCGCCAGCAGCCTTCAACTAGCGGGAACCTACAATGAGCAGTTCTTC. As protein: CASSLQLAGTYNEQFF.

V usage is TRBV7-2 and J usage is TRBJ2-4, with 11 nucleotides matching TRBD2. Losses at the gene ends were 2 bases for V and 1 base for J; bases not matched to a gene: 7. This CDR3 region has 18 residues. Germline V gene data show CDR1 as SGHTA and CDR2 as FQGNSA. CDR3 residues: CASSLIAGGGLAKNIQYF. The CDR3 DNA reads as TGTGCCAGCAGCTTAATAGCGGGAGGGGGCCTTGCCAAAAACATTCAGTACTTC.

V usage is TRBV2 and J usage is TRBJ2-1; D call uncertain. The ends were cut back, 5 bases at V and 9 bases at J, with 8 bases in the middle. This CDR3 is built from 11 residues. The germline V gene has CDR1 SNHLY and CDR2 FYNNEI. The CDR3 sequence is CASSPVGEQFF. The CDR3 nucleotides read TGTGCCAGCAGTCCGGTTGGTGAGCAGTTCTTC.

V gene TRBV10-3 combines with J gene TRBJ2-7; 10 nucleotides align to TRBD1. The CDR3 runs to 14 residues. CDR1 is ENHRY and CDR2 is SYGVKD in the germline V gene. V trimming: 6 bases; J trimming: 2 bases; junction bases outside the gene matches: 4. The CDR3 spells CAISAGQGAYEQYF. CDR3 DNA sequence: TGTGCCATCAGCGCTGGACAGGGGGCCTACGAGCAGTACTTC.

The V gene is TRBV11-2, the J gene TRBJ1-1; TRBD1 is a possible D gene (5 bases). The length of the CDR3 is 13 residues. Germline CDR1 reads SGHAT; CDR2 reads FQNNGV. Trimming stripped 5 bases from V and 7 bases from J, with 14 bases between. The CDR3 DNA reads as TGTGCCAGCAGCCCCAGGGTATCAATTGAAGCTTTCTTT. It encodes CASSPRVSIEAFF.

This clone is a singleton in its sample. The chain recombines TRBV7-9 with TRBJ2-7; D is uncertain. This CDR3 contains 11 residues. CDR1 SEHNR and CDR2 FQNEAQ come from the germline V gene (reference sequence). Between the trimmed V and J ends, which lost 4 bases and 3 bases, there was a span of 4 bases. CDR3 amino acids: CASSSLYEQYF. DNA for the CDR3: TGTGCCAGCAGCTCTCTCTACGAGCAGTACTTC.

The CDR3 sequence: CASSVTGGAFF. CDR3 coding DNA: TGTGCCAGCAGTGTGACAGGGGGAGCTTTCTTT. The gene calls are TRBV2 and TRBJ1-1, with TRBD1 identical over 9 bases. Germline-derived CDR1 and CDR2 are SNHLY and FYNNEI. The CDR3 runs 11 residues. V dropped 4 bases and J dropped 10; count of bases not matched to a gene: 1. The whole variable domain, filled in from reference TRBV2 and TRBJ1-1, reads EPEVTQTPSHQVTQMGQEVILRCVPISNHLYFYWYRQILGQKVEFLVSFYNNEISEKSEIFDDQFSVERPDGSNFTLKIRSTKLEDSAMYFCASSVTGGAFFGQGTRLTVV.

This chain links TRBV25-1 with TRBJ1-1; D remains ambiguous. This CDR3 has 11 amino acids. Germline V gene lookup returns CDR1 MGHDK and CDR2 SYGVNS. Trimming removed 10 bases from V and 5 bases from J, with 11 bases in between. The CDR3 nucleotides are TGTGCCACCCGCGGCGTTACTGAAGCTTTCTTT. It encodes CATRGVTEAFF.

The chain carries TRBV11-3 and TRBJ2-2, with 13 bases matching TRBD2. The length of the CDR3 is 15 residues. Germline V gene lookup returns CDR1 SGHNT and CDR2 YENEEA. The V and J ends lost 4 bases and 6 bases, in that order; junction bases with no gene match: 2. This CDR3 is CASSWTSGSSGELFF. The CDR3 DNA reads TGTGCCAGCAGCTGGACTAGCGGGAGTTCCGGGGAGCTGTTTTTT.

The chain employs TRBV5-1 and TRBJ2-5; no firm D call. Per germline, CDR1 SGHRS and CDR2 YFSETQ. The CDR3 is 11 residues long. Trimming shortened V by 5 bases and J by 4 bases, and 6 bases separated the two germline ends. The CDR3 sequence: CASREIETQYF. Here the CDR3 DNA reads TGCGCCAGCAGGGAGATAGAGACCCAGTACTTC.

The V and J genes are TRBV2 and TRBJ2-3; no definite D call. Germline loops: CDR1 SNHLY, CDR2 FYNNEI. Trimming shortened V by 8 bases and J by 0 bases, and 18 bases separated the two germline ends. The CDR3 runs to 16 residues. CDR3 coding DNA: TGTGCCAGCGTCGCCCGCTGGAGCCGAAGCACAGATACGCAGTATTTT. Translated: CASVARWSRSTDTQYF.

This chain joins TRBV27 and TRBJ2-7, with 12 bases matching TRBD2. CDR3 length: 14 amino acids. The V gene end was trimmed by 6 bases and the J gene end by 5 bases; junction bases not matched to a gene: 5. Per germline, CDR1 MNHEY and CDR2 SMNVEV (reference sequence). The CDR3 DNA reads TGTGCCAGCAGGCCTAGCGGGAGGGTCCACGAGCAGTACTTC. Protein: CASRPSGRVHEQYF.